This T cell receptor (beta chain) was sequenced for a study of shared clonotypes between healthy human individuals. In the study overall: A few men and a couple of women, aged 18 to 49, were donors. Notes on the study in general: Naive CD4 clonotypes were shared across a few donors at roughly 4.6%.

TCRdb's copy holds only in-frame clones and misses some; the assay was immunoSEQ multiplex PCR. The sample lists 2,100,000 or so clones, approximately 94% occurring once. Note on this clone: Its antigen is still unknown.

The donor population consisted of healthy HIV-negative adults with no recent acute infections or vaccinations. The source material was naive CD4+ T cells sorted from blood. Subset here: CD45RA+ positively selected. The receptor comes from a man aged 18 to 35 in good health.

The CDR3 spells CASSYSRGRIAEAFF. The DNA of the CDR3 is TGTGCCAGCAGTTACTCGAGAGGGAGGATCGCTGAAGCTTTCTTT. The rearrangement uses TRBV6-5 and TRBJ1-1; D not resolved. The CDR3 runs 15 residues. The V and J ends lost 0 bases and 6 bases respectively, with 14 bases between them. In germline, CDR1 is MNHEY, CDR2 SVGAGI.